This T cell receptor (beta chain) was found in a study of blood T cell repertoires in COVID-19. For the study at large: PBMCs, B-cell-depleted T cells, or T cells provided the cDNA or gDNA that made up the material.

V lost 5 bases and J lost 1; bases outside the gene matches: 7. The CDR3 is 15 residues long. Germline CDR1 SEHNR, CDR2 FQNEAQ (reference sequence). Produced via immunoSEQ multiplex PCR; TCRdb's table is partial and in-frame only. The profile shows roughly 230,000 clones, 89% of them singletons. A few counts support this clone. This receptor was taken from a woman in her 40s who had recovered from COVID-19. The chain is built from TRBV7-9 and TRBJ2-5; TRBD2 matches at 7 bases. Sequencing was carried out using peripheral blood. The CDR3, as DNA: TGTGCCAGCAGCCCATCCGGGACTACCCAAGAGACCCAGTACTTC. Translated, it gives CASSPSGTTQETQYF.